This note documents a single T cell receptor beta chain sequence. This sample was included in a study of T cells in Graves' hyperthyroidism and ophthalmopathy. The CDR3 extends over 14 amino acids. Germline V lookup: CDR1 MNHEY, CDR2 SMNVEV (reference sequence). The germline V and J ends were trimmed by 6 bases and 6 bases, with 14 bases remaining between them. The PBMCs were sourced from fresh peripheral blood (more than 8.5 ml). Amplification of TCR beta CDR3 regions was performed using RNA transcripts as template. Primed by the HTBI set, a first-round RT-PCR was run on the TCR CDR3. One entry per CDR3 protein results from TCRdb running MiXCR on the multiplex PCR reads. Of some 530,000 distinct CDR3 sequences detected, around a fifth appear once; the ten largest clones hold approximately 49%.

The origin of this receptor is a woman in her 70s with Graves' ophthalmopathy. Sequencing input: blood. V gene TRBV27 combines with J gene TRBJ2-2; TRBD1 is a possible D gene (6 bases). The chain's CDR3 is CASSDRLQPGELFF. CDR3 bases: TGTGCCAGCAGCGACAGGTTACAACCCGGGGAGCTGTTTTTT.